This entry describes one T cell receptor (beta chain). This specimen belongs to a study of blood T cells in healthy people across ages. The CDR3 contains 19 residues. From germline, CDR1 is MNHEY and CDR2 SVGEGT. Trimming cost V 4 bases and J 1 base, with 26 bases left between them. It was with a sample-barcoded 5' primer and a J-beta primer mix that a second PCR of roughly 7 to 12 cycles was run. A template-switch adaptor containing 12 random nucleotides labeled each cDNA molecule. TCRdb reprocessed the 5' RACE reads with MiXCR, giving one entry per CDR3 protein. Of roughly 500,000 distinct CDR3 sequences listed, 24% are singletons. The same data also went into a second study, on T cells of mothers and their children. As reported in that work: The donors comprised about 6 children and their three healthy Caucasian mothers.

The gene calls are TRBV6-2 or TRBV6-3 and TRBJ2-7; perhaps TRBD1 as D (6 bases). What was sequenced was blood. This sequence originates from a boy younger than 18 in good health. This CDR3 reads CASSFDTSKPGQLSYEQYF. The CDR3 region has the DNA TGTGCCAGCAGTTTCGACACCTCAAAACCGGGACAACTTTCCTACGAGCAGTACTTC.